These 19 T cell receptor beta chains originate from one sample sequenced in a study of blood T cell repertoires in COVID-19. Some clones are missing from TCRdb's copy, which holds only in-frame ones; the method was immunoSEQ multiplex PCR. This sample has a few hundred thousand clones, with approximately 90% found just once. Sequencing was done on a sample of peripheral blood. All receptors come from a woman aged 55-75 years with acute or convalescent COVID-19.

CDR3 sequence: CASWGVDGQYF. CDR3 DNA: TGTGCCAGCTGGGGGGTAGACGGGCAGTATTTT. The chain has TRBV6-6 and TRBJ2-3; a possible D gene is TRBD2 (6 bases). CDR3 size: 11 residues. V was pared by 8 bases and J by 11 bases, with 14 bases between. Germline CDR1 is MNHNY and CDR2 is SVGAGI (reference sequence).

This clone was counted a single time. J is TRBJ2-1 and V is TRBV5-4; D is uncertain. Trimming shortened V by 0 bases and J by 0 bases, and 7 bases separated the two germline ends. The CDR3 is 15 residues long. CDR1 and CDR2 (germline): SGHNT, YYREEE (reference sequence). The DNA of the CDR3 is TGTGCCAGCAGCTTGGACAGAAGCTCCTACAATGAGCAGTTCTTC. Amino acid sequence: CASSLDRSSYNEQFF.

This clone has just one count. The chain links TRBV18 to TRBJ1-1; D remains ambiguous. The germline V gene encodes CDR1 KGHSH and CDR2 LQKENI. The CDR3 extends over 13 amino acids. V was shortened by 2 bases and J by 4 bases, with 8 bases between the two germline ends. CDR3 nucleotide sequence: TGTGCCAGCTCACCAACTAGGATCACTGAAGCTTTCTTT. This sequence encodes CASSPTRITEAFF.

The chain couples TRBV7-2 to TRBJ2-2, with a weak D call TRBD1 (5 bases). Trimming took off 5 bases at V and 2 bases at J, with 12 bases between the two ends. The CDR3 length is 15 residues. CDR1 and CDR2 (germline): SGHTA, FQGNSA. This CDR3 reads CASSPGISNTGELFF. CDR3 DNA: TGTGCCAGCAGCCCAGGGATATCTAACACCGGGGAGCTGTTTTTT.

The chain links TRBV5-1 to TRBJ2-3, with 7 nucleotides matching TRBD2. Germline-derived CDR1 and CDR2 are SGHRS and YFSETQ. CDR3 size: 15 residues. V dropped 0 bases and J dropped 2; count of bases not matched to a gene: 3. In nucleotides, the CDR3 is TGCGCCAGCAGCTTGGCGCTAGCGGTCACAGATACGCAGTATTTT. Translated, it gives CASSLALAVTDTQYF.

This sequence joins TRBV6-2 or TRBV6-3 and TRBJ2-7; 10 nucleotides agree with TRBD2. This CDR3 has 14 residues. Germline trimming cut 2 bases from V and 9 bases from J; bases unmatched to any gene: 7. CDR1 and CDR2 from the germline V gene are MNHEY and SVGEGT. In nucleotides, the CDR3 is TGTGCCAGCAGTTACCAGCGGGAGGGCGGTGCGCAGTACTTC. This gives the protein CASSYQREGGAQYF.

This chain connects TRBV6-2 or TRBV6-3 to TRBJ2-2, with 9 bases lining up with TRBD2. Germline CDR1 MNHEY, CDR2 SVGEGT. V was clipped by 2 bases and J by 0 bases; unmatched bases: 4. The CDR3 is 17 residues long. CDR3 sequence: CASSYLAGTANTGELFF. Written as DNA, the CDR3 is TGTGCCAGCAGTTACCTAGCGGGGACAGCGAACACCGGGGAGCTGTTTTTT.

V gene TRBV20-1 combines with J gene TRBJ2-3; 10 nucleotides line up with TRBD2. The CDR3 spans 15 residues. The V gene end was trimmed by 3 bases and the J gene end by 2 bases; junction bases not matched to a gene: 5. CDR1 and CDR2 from the germline V gene are DFQATT and SNEGSKA (reference sequence). The CDR3 protein is CSASPTSGATDTQYF. In nucleotides, the CDR3 is TGCAGTGCTAGTCCAACTAGCGGGGCCACAGATACGCAGTATTTT.

V gene TRBV5-6 combines with J gene TRBJ1-5, with 8 positions matching TRBD1. Trimming took 3 bases from V and 7 from J; bases not matched to a gene: 3. The length of the CDR3 is 13 residues. Germline CDR1 is SGHDT and CDR2 is YYEEEE. The CDR3 protein is CASSSRGHQPQHF. In DNA, the CDR3 is TGTGCCAGCAGCTCCAGGGGGCACCAGCCCCAGCATTTT.

This clone is a singleton in its sample. The rearrangement uses TRBV28 and TRBJ1-6, with TRBD1 as a possible D gene (6 bases). The CDR3 has 14 residues. The V gene lost 5 bases and the J gene lost 7 bases, with 12 bases spanning the gap. Germline values: CDR1 MDHEN, CDR2 SYDVKM. The CDR3 reads CASSRAGENSPLHF. CDR3 in DNA: TGTGCCAGCAGTAGGGCAGGGGAGAATTCACCCCTCCACTTT.

The rearrangement uses TRBV19 and TRBJ1-5; maybe TRBD1 (5 bases). The CDR3 totals 15 residues. Looked up from germline, CDR1 is LNHDA and CDR2 is SQIVND (reference sequence). Trimming took off 1 base at V and 0 bases at J, with 7 bases between the two ends. The CDR3 region is CASSIVGPSNQPQHF. The CDR3 coding sequence is TGTGCCAGTAGTATAGTGGGGCCTAGCAATCAGCCCCAGCATTTT.

The V gene is TRBV29-1, the J gene TRBJ1-3; 8 nucleotides line up with TRBD1. Germline assignment: CDR1 SQVTM and CDR2 ANQGSEA. The CDR3 is 19 amino acids. The ends lost 5 bases at V and 0 bases at J; junction bases unmatched: 18. The DNA of the CDR3 is TGCAGCGTTATTCAGGCGGTGGCAGGGGGCCTTAGCTCTGGAAACACCATATATTTT. Amino acids: CSVIQAVAGGLSSGNTIYF.

CDR3 loop: CASSRELSNSPLHF. Written as DNA, the CDR3 is TGTGCCAGCAGCCGAGAGCTCTCAAATTCACCCCTCCACTTT. V gene TRBV7-8 combines with J gene TRBJ1-6; D uncertain. The length of the CDR3 is 14 residues. Germline CDR1 SGHVS, CDR2 FQNEAQ. V shed 5 bases and J shed 7 bases, with 12 bases lying between them. Complete variable domain (other parts from reference TRBV7-8 and TRBJ1-6): GAGVSQSPRYKVAKRGQDVALRCDPISGHVSLFWYQQALGQGPEFLTYFQNEAQLDKSGLPSDRFFAERPEGSVSTLKIQRTQQEDSAVYLCASSRELSNSPLHFGNGTRLTVT.

The chain links TRBV10-3 to TRBJ2-1, with D possibly matching TRBD2 (6 bases). This CDR3 region has 16 residues. V lost 0 bases, J lost 3 bases, and 12 bases lay in between. Per germline, CDR1 ENHRY and CDR2 SYGVKD. The DNA of the CDR3 is TGTGCCATCAGTGAGTCCGGTAGCGGCGGCTACAATGAGCAGTTCTTC. Translated: CAISESGSGGYNEQFF.

The rearrangement joins TRBV27 to TRBJ2-1, with D possibly being TRBD1 (6 bases). Germline loops: CDR1 MNHEY, CDR2 SMNVEV (reference sequence). The V end lost 6 bases, the J end lost 0 bases, and 9 bases lay between the germline ends. The CDR3 length is 14 residues. The CDR3 DNA is TGTGCCAGCAGGGACAGCAGCTCCTACAATGAGCAGTTCTTC. It codes for CASRDSSSYNEQFF.

This chain joins TRBV28 and TRBJ2-5; tentative D call: TRBD2 (5 bases). The ends were cut back, 8 bases at V and 2 bases at J, with 18 bases in the middle. The CDR3 consists of 15 residues. Germline V gene lookup returns CDR1 MDHEN and CDR2 SYDVKM. CDR3 bases: TGTGCCAGCGTGATTTCGGGAAAAGTACAAGAGACCCAGTACTTC. Translation: CASVISGKVQETQYF.

The chain uses TRBV5-5 and TRBJ1-6; TRBD1 aligns across 9 bases. Germline trimming cut 2 bases from V and 10 bases from J; bases unmatched to any gene: 10. This CDR3 comprises 16 residues. Germline V CDR1 and CDR2: SGHKS, YYEKEE (reference sequence). As DNA, the CDR3 is TGTGCCAGCAGCTTTTCGGGGACAGGGAGTGACTCACCCCTCCACTTT. This translates into CASSFSGTGSDSPLHF.

Concerning this clone itself: Its ends do not fully match the called genes, so a read error is possible. The V call is TRBV7-7, the J call TRBJ2-1; 10 bases agree with TRBD2. The CDR3 has 16 amino acids. The germline gives CDR1 SSHAT, CDR2 FNYEAQ (reference sequence). CDR3 in amino acids: CASSLALAGVYNEQFF. Here the CDR3 DNA reads TGTGCTAGCAGCTTAGCGCTAGCGGGAGTCTACAATGAGCAGTTCTTC.

The chain links TRBV28 to TRBJ1-6; a possible D gene is TRBD1 (5 bases). This CDR3 is built from 13 residues. Germline V gene data show CDR1 as MDHEN and CDR2 as SYDVKM. V was pared by 6 bases and J by 7 bases, with 10 bases between. The CDR3 here is CASRQGKNSPLHF. In nucleotides, the CDR3 is TGTGCCAGCAGGCAGGGAAAGAATTCACCCCTCCACTTT.